This record concerns one T cell receptor beta chain sequence. The CDR3 is 17 residues long. The germline CDR1 and CDR2 sequences are MDHEN and SYDVKM. V was clipped by 8 bases and J by 1 base; unmatched bases: 15. The protocol was immunoSEQ multiplex PCR, while the TCRdb copy is restricted to in-frame clones and leaves out a portion. Found here are about 41,000 clones, around 94% of them singletons; the top ten hold around 25%. The data are from a study of control samples from healthy donors and cancer patients. The sample taken for sequencing was blood. This chain links TRBV28 with TRBJ2-3; 7 nucleotides agree with TRBD2. The TCR comes from a man aged 55 to 70 in good health. The chain's CDR3 is CASPLPEGLAGTDTQYF. The CDR3 coding sequence is TGTGCCAGCCCGTTACCCGAAGGCCTAGCGGGCACAGATACGCAGTATTTT.